Below are 31 T cell receptor beta chains sequenced from a single sample in a study of shared clonotypes between healthy human individuals. The protocol was immunoSEQ multiplex PCR, while the TCRdb copy is restricted to in-frame clones and leaves out a portion. This sample has about 510,000 clones, with about 96% found just once. The sequenced sample consisted of naive CD4+ T cells sorted from blood. Regarding subset: CD45RA+ positively selected. The receptors here all came from a woman in her 30s in good health.

The J gene is TRBJ1-1, the V gene TRBV5-1; 12 nucleotides align to TRBD1. The CDR3 is 17 residues long. With V trimmed by 1 base and J by 1 base, 5 bases remained unmatched. Germline CDR1 reads SGHRS; CDR2 reads YFSETQ. The DNA of the CDR3 is TGCGCCAGCAGCTTGCGTGGGACAGGGGGCCCGAACACTGAAGCTTTCTTT. It encodes CASSLRGTGGPNTEAFF.

The genes are TRBV7-2 and TRBJ2-6; no firm D call. Deletions cut 1 base from V and 2 bases from J, with 6 bases between. The CDR3 is 15 amino acids. The germline gives CDR1 SGHTA, CDR2 FQGNSA. The CDR3 coding sequence is TGTGCCAGCAGCTTAGATCCAGCTGGGGCCAACGTCCTGACTTTC. Translating it yields CASSLDPAGANVLTF.

The rearrangement links TRBV5-1 to TRBJ2-7; the match to TRBD1 covers 11 bases. Germline values: CDR1 SGHRS, CDR2 YFSETQ. CDR3 length: 14 residues. Losses at the gene ends were 4 bases for V and 6 bases for J; bases not matched to a gene: 6. CDR3 in amino acids: CASSIGQGAGEQYF. The CDR3 DNA sequence: TGCGCCAGCAGCATTGGACAGGGGGCTGGCGAGCAGTACTTC.

This chain joins TRBV30 and TRBJ1-4; a possible D gene is TRBD1 (5 bases). Looked up from germline, CDR1 is GTSNPN and CDR2 is SVGIG (reference sequence). The V gene lost 2 bases and the J gene lost 8 bases, with 12 bases spanning the gap. CDR3 size: 13 residues. The CDR3 here is CAWSSWGDEKLFF. Here the CDR3 DNA reads TGTGCCTGGAGTAGTTGGGGCGACGAAAAACTGTTTTTT.

The chain uses TRBV7-3 and TRBJ2-2; possible D gene TRBD1, 5 bases. Germline V gene sequence: CDR1 SGHTA, CDR2 FQGTGA. With 2 bases removed from V and 0 bases from J, the gap between germline ends came to 7 bases. This CDR3 has 15 residues. The DNA for the CDR3 is TGTGCCAGCAGCTTAGGGGCCTCGAACACCGGGGAGCTGTTTTTT. Its protein is CASSLGASNTGELFF.

CDR3 nucleotides: TGTGCCAGCACTTTCGACCCGACAGGGTTTGAGCAGTTCTTC. Its protein product is CASTFDPTGFEQFF. The V call is TRBV6-5, the J call TRBJ2-1; TRBD1 agrees at 7 bases. Germline loops: CDR1 MNHEY, CDR2 SVGAGI. V was clipped by 7 bases and J by 9 bases; unmatched bases: 12. This CDR3 spans 14 amino acids.

This clone was counted a single time. This chain connects TRBV9 to TRBJ1-4; D may be TRBD1 (5 bases). Trimming pared 3 bases from V and 7 bases from J, leaving 19 bases between. This CDR3 has 16 residues. Germline V gives CDR1 SGDLS, CDR2 YYNGEE. In DNA form, the CDR3 reads TGTGCCAGCAGCGCCGGGGGTCCCGTTAGGAGTGAAAAACTGTTTTTT. Translated, it gives CASSAGGPVRSEKLFF.

The gene calls are TRBV28 and TRBJ2-5; TRBD1 matches 8 bases. Germline V lookup: CDR1 MDHEN, CDR2 SYDVKM. Unmatched junction bases numbered 6, after V lost 5 bases and J lost 7 bases. The CDR3 contains 13 residues. The DNA of the CDR3 is TGTGCCAGCAGTGCGGACAGGGTAGGGACCCAGTACTTC. Its protein is CASSADRVGTQYF.

V gene TRBV19 combines with J gene TRBJ2-1, with 8 bases fitting TRBD1. Germline V CDR1 and CDR2: LNHDA, SQIVND (reference sequence). The CDR3 covers 18 residues. The junction had 14 bases not matched to a gene; V was cut back by 7 bases and J by 0 bases. CDR3 in amino acids: CASKRTGGTKSSYNEQFF. As DNA, the CDR3 is TGTGCCAGTAAACGAACAGGGGGAACTAAAAGCTCCTACAATGAGCAGTTCTTC.

The genes are TRBV2 and TRBJ2-6; D not resolved. Germline-derived CDR1 and CDR2 are SNHLY and FYNNEI. V was cut by 7 bases and J by 4 bases, with 11 bases left in between. CDR3 size: 14 residues. CDR3 region: CASKYRPGANVLTF. Here the CDR3 DNA reads TGTGCCAGCAAGTATCGGCCCGGGGCCAACGTCCTGACTTTC.

To note about this clone: Different DNA sequences within this sample yield the same CDR3. The rearrangement links TRBV25-1 to TRBJ2-1; D is unresolved. With 2 bases removed from V and 7 bases from J, the gap between germline ends came to 3 bases. Germline V lookup: CDR1 MGHDK, CDR2 SYGVNS. The CDR3 runs 11 residues. CDR3 in DNA: TGTGCCAGCAGTGAACGAAATGAGCAGTTCTTC. Translating it yields CASSERNEQFF.

CDR3 nucleotide sequence: TGTGCCAGCCAGGTGTCCTACGAGCAGTACTTC. This encodes CASQVSYEQYF. This chain connects TRBV2 to TRBJ2-5; the D is unclear. The last part of the DNA fits TRBJ2-7 better; the J call may be wrong. Germline CDR1 is SNHLY and CDR2 is FYNNEI. This CDR3 has 11 residues.

The J gene is TRBJ2-5, the V gene TRBV19; D is unclear. Trimming shortened V by 5 bases and J by 5 bases, and 15 bases separated the two germline ends. This CDR3 region has 14 residues. From germline, CDR1 is LNHDA and CDR2 SQIVND (reference sequence). The CDR3 DNA is TGTGCCAGTAGTTCGCAGTTTGGTGTGGAGACCCAGTACTTC. Amino acids: CASSSQFGVETQYF.

V usage is TRBV4-1 and J usage is TRBJ2-5; D may be TRBD1 (6 bases). The CDR3 runs to 15 residues. Looked up from germline, CDR1 is MGHRA and CDR2 is YSYEKL. The germline V and J ends were trimmed by 0 bases and 0 bases, with 8 bases remaining between them. The CDR3 nucleotides read TGCGCCAGCAGCCAAGATTGGGGGCACCAAGAGACCCAGTACTTC. Translation gives CASSQDWGHQETQYF.

This chain joins TRBV4-1 and TRBJ2-7; D might be TRBD2 (6 bases). Trimming took 4 bases from V and 1 from J, leaving 17 bases between them. Per germline, CDR1 MGHRA and CDR2 YSYEKL. This CDR3 is 16 amino acids long. The CDR3 bases are TGCGCCAGCAGCCTTCTCTGGGGGGTCAAATCCTACGAGCAGTACTTC. Protein product: CASSLLWGVKSYEQYF.

The chain recombines TRBV5-5 with TRBJ1-1, with a weak D call TRBD1 (5 bases). The germline gives CDR1 SGHKS, CDR2 YYEKEE (reference sequence). Trimming took 2 bases from V and 1 from J, leaving 12 bases between them. The CDR3 spans 15 residues. The CDR3 loop reads CASSLNRPANTEAFF. CDR3 coding DNA: TGTGCCAGCAGCTTAAACAGGCCCGCGAACACTGAAGCTTTCTTT.

This clone appeared once. Other DNA sequences in the sample encode the same CDR3. The chain carries TRBV28 and TRBJ2-7; no clear D. The V end lost 5 bases, the J end lost 0 bases, and 5 bases lay between the germline ends. CDR3 length: 12 amino acids. Germline V CDR1 and CDR2: MDHEN, SYDVKM. The CDR3 nucleotides read TGTGCCAGCAGTACGCCCTCCTACGAGCAGTACTTC. It specifies CASSTPSYEQYF. The variable domain in full, completed from reference TRBV28 and TRBJ2-7, reads DVKVTQSSRYLVKRTGEKVFLECVQDMDHENMFWYRQDPGLGLRLIYFSYDVKMKEKGDIPEGYSVSREKKERFSLILESASTNQTSMYLCASSTPSYEQYFGPGTRLTVT.

This sequence joins TRBV11-3 and TRBJ2-1, with TRBD2 identical over 7 bases. Unmatched junction bases numbered 6, after V lost 2 bases and J lost 5 bases. Looked up from germline, CDR1 is SGHNT and CDR2 is YENEEA. This CDR3 is 15 amino acids long. The CDR3 DNA sequence: TGTGCCAGCAGCTTAACCAGCGGGGCCCACAATGAGCAGTTCTTC. This codes for CASSLTSGAHNEQFF.

The gene calls are TRBV19 and TRBJ2-2, with TRBD2 matching over 8 bases. Germline trimming cut 5 bases from V and 1 base from J; bases unmatched to any gene: 6. The CDR3 totals 16 residues. The germline gives CDR1 LNHDA, CDR2 SQIVND (reference sequence). CDR3 sequence reads: CASSPQGLENTGELFF. For the CDR3, the DNA is TGTGCCAGTAGTCCCCAGGGACTAGAGAACACCGGGGAGCTGTTTTTT.

The chain has TRBV10-3 and TRBJ1-1; the match to TRBD1 covers 10 bases. From germline, CDR1 is ENHRY and CDR2 SYGVKD. There are 14 residues in the CDR3. V was pared by 6 bases and J by 5 bases, with 6 bases of the junction left unmatched. The DNA for the CDR3 is TGTGCCATCAGGGGACAGGGGCCCAAAACTGAAGCTTTCTTT. It specifies CAIRGQGPKTEAFF.

In the case of this clone: This sample also contains other DNA sequences that code for the same CDR3. The chain recombines TRBV18 with TRBJ2-3; TRBD2 matches at 8 bases. The CDR3 is 15 amino acids. The junction had 0 bases not matched to a gene; V was cut back by 1 base and J by 0 bases. The V gene's germline CDR1 is KGHSH and CDR2 LQKENI. The CDR3 DNA reads TGTGCCAGCTCACCACTAGCGGGAAGCACAGATACGCAGTATTTT. Residues: CASSPLAGSTDTQYF.

This clone was observed a single time. The J gene is TRBJ1-2, the V gene TRBV9, with 10 bases that match TRBD1. Unmatched junction bases numbered 1, after V lost 6 bases and J lost 5 bases. The CDR3 runs to 12 residues. CDR1 is SGDLS and CDR2 is YYNGEE in the germline V gene. DNA for the CDR3: TGTGCCAGCACGGGACAGGGGTATGGCTACACCTTC. It codes for CASTGQGYGYTF.

The chain couples TRBV29-1 to TRBJ1-1; 7 bases are a match to TRBD1. Trimming cost V 6 bases and J 1 base; bases outside gene matches: 2. This CDR3 comprises 12 residues. The germline gives CDR1 SQVTM, CDR2 ANQGSEA. DNA of the CDR3: TGCAGCGTGAGACAGGGGAACACTGAAGCTTTCTTT. It yields the protein CSVRQGNTEAFF.

The count of this clone is one. One junction end disagrees with the germline gene, perhaps due to a read error. The chain's CDR3 is CASSPIGREANYGYTF. CDR3 nucleotides: TGCGCCAGCAGCCCCATAGGACGAGAAGCTAACTATGGCTACACCTTC. The V call is TRBV5-4, the J call TRBJ1-2; no reliable D call. The CDR3 consists of 16 residues. Germline CDR1 reads SGHNT; CDR2 reads YYREEE (reference sequence).

The chain employs TRBV5-1 and TRBJ2-2; maybe TRBD2 (7 bases). This CDR3 region has 16 residues. The germline V gene encodes CDR1 SGHRS and CDR2 YFSETQ. Trimming left V 4 bases short and J 6 bases short, with 19 bases between. CDR3 region: CASSPTAGAKAGELFF. The CDR3 DNA reads as TGCGCCAGCAGCCCGACCGCGGGGGCGAAGGCCGGGGAGCTGTTTTTT.

This chain links TRBV4-1 with TRBJ2-2, with 9 bases lining up with TRBD1. The CDR3 contains 17 residues. Trimming removed 1 base from V and 4 bases from J; junction bases left unmatched: 7. The germline V gene has CDR1 MGHRA and CDR2 YSYEKL. The chain's CDR3 is CASSQVASDRGTGELFF. The DNA for the CDR3 is TGCGCCAGCAGCCAAGTTGCATCGGACAGGGGCACCGGGGAGCTGTTTTTT.

The chain employs TRBV2 and TRBJ1-5, with D possibly being TRBD1 (6 bases). Germline V CDR1 and CDR2: SNHLY, FYNNEI. Deletions cut 5 bases from V and 5 bases from J, with 13 bases between. The CDR3 is 14 residues long. The CDR3 coding sequence is TGTGCCAGCAGTAAAGAACAGGGTTATCAGCCCCAGCATTTT. Translation gives CASSKEQGYQPQHF.

This chain joins TRBV29-1 and TRBJ2-6; possible D gene TRBD1, 6 bases. CDR1 SQVTM and CDR2 ANQGSEA come from the germline V gene. The CDR3 covers 16 residues. V lost 3 bases, J lost 4 bases, and 16 bases lay in between. CDR3 loop: CSVEMGATSGANVLTF. CDR3 DNA sequence: TGCAGCGTTGAGATGGGGGCGACGTCCGGGGCCAACGTCCTGACTTTC.

This clone was counted once. The J gene is TRBJ2-7, the V gene TRBV28; a weak D match, TRBD1 (5 bases). The CDR3 contains 14 residues. V dropped 3 bases and J dropped 1 base, with 10 bases sitting between them. The germline gives CDR1 MDHEN, CDR2 SYDVKM. CDR3 sequence: CASSLPGYSYEQYF. The CDR3 coding sequence is TGTGCCAGCAGTTTGCCAGGGTATTCCTACGAGCAGTACTTC. The complete variable domain, with remaining parts taken from reference TRBV28 and TRBJ2-7, reads DVKVTQSSRYLVKRTGEKVFLECVQDMDHENMFWYRQDPGLGLRLIYFSYDVKMKEKGDIPEGYSVSREKKERFSLILESASTNQTSMYLCASSLPGYSYEQYFGPGTRLTVT.

The rearrangement joins TRBV19 to TRBJ1-4, with no clear D. Trimming left V 3 bases short and J 8 bases short, with 13 bases between. The length of the CDR3 is 14 residues. CDR1 and CDR2 from the germline V gene are LNHDA and SQIVND (reference sequence). This CDR3 reads CASSILRKEEKLFF. The CDR3 DNA reads as TGTGCCAGTAGTATCCTCAGGAAGGAGGAAAAACTGTTTTTT.

The chain links TRBV28 to TRBJ1-2; a possible D gene is TRBD1 (5 bases). The CDR3 sequence is 17 residues long. CDR1 is MDHEN and CDR2 is SYDVKM in the germline V gene. V was pared by 5 bases and J by 3 bases, with 22 bases between. DNA for the CDR3: TGTGCCAGCAGTGCCCCCCTTGGAGGGGTAGTAGACTATGGCTACACCTTC. Protein sequence: CASSAPLGGVVDYGYTF.